A selection of T cell receptor beta chains follows, all from one sample in a study of identical twins. TCRdb re-called the 5' RACE reads with MiXCR, one entry per CDR3 protein. The data contain 200,000 to 300,000 distinct CDR3 sequences, about 10% of them singletons. The sample taken for sequencing was memory T cells sorted from blood. The origin of the receptors is a man in his fifties in good health. Both conserved end residues are part of each CDR3. The order of the fields is J gene, D gene, V gene, clone size, CDR3 protein, CDR3 DNA. The D gene is left open where the match is weak. Expanded clones are given a class, and other clones once, few, many or no size at all.

TRBJ2-3 TRBD2 TRBV20-1 many CSARTSGTSTDTQYF TGCAGTGCAAGGACTAGCGGGACCAGCACAGATACGCAGTATTTT
TRBJ1-1 NA TRBV29-1 NA CSVVPIPEAFF TGCAGCGTCGTACCGATACCTGAAGCTTTCTTT
TRBJ1-5 NA TRBV12-3/TRBV12-4 NA CASTMGVQPQHF TGTGCCAGCACCATGGGGGTTCAGCCCCAGCATTTT
TRBJ2-1 NA TRBV30 few CASLGNEQFF TGTGCCTCATTAGGGAATGAGCAGTTCTTC
TRBJ1-1 NA TRBV20-1 few CSARDLRGVITEAFF TGCAGTGCTAGAGATCTCAGGGGCGTCATCACTGAAGCTTTCTTT
TRBJ2-2 TRBD2 TRBV30 few CAWRIGLAGNTGELFF TGTGCCTGGAGAATTGGACTAGCGGGGAACACCGGGGAGCTGTTTTTT
TRBJ2-7 TRBD2 TRBV29-1 many CSVTGLAGVYEQYF TGCAGCGTCACGGGACTAGCGGGAGTGTACGAGCAGTACTTC
TRBJ2-5 NA TRBV5-1 NA CASSLGGPGRQETQYF TGCGCCAGCAGCTTGGGGGGGCCCGGCCGCCAAGAGACCCAGTACTTC
TRBJ2-5 NA TRBV7-9 many CASSLGLKETQYF TGTGCCAGCAGCTTAGGTCTAAAGGAGACCCAGTACTTC
TRBJ2-7 NA TRBV5-6 many CASSSLSEQYF TGTGCCTCTTCTTCTTTGTCCGAGCAGTACTTC
TRBJ2-5 NA TRBV6-5 NA CASSSSEGSWETQYF TGTGCCAGCAGTTCCTCCGAGGGCAGCTGGGAGACCCAGTACTTC
TRBJ2-5 NA TRBV9 few CASSFSPGLGETQYF TGTGCCAGCAGCTTCTCGCCGGGGCTCGGGGAGACCCAGTACTTC
TRBJ2-5 NA TRBV5-1 NA CASNGEETQYF TGCGCCAGCAACGGTGAAGAGACCCAGTACTTC
TRBJ1-5 NA TRBV20-1 NA CSARARGLEGSNQPQHF TGCAGTGCTAGAGCCAGGGGTCTTGAGGGGAGCAATCAGCCCCAGCATTTT
TRBJ2-1 TRBD2 TRBV20-1 many CSAPGTSSHYNEQFF TGCAGTGCCCCCGGGACTAGCTCACACTACAATGAGCAGTTCTTC
TRBJ2-2 NA TRBV5-6 many CASSYRWVQNTGELFF TGTGCCAGCAGCTACCGTTGGGTCCAAAACACCGGGGAGCTGTTTTTT
TRBJ2-3 TRBD2 TRBV18 few CASCGTTLLTDTQYF TGTGCCAGCTGCGGGACTACACTCCTGACAGATACGCAGTATTTT
TRBJ2-3 NA TRBV20-1 many CSASKLGGGLADTQYF TGCAGTGCTAGTAAACTTGGTGGAGGGCTCGCAGATACGCAGTATTTT
TRBJ2-7 NA TRBV28 NA CASSYWAGQGVSYEQYF TGTGCCAGCAGTTACTGGGCTGGGCAGGGTGTCTCCTACGAGCAGTACTTC
TRBJ2-7 TRBD2 TRBV4-1 few CASSRNGGAYEQYF TGCGCCAGCAGCCGTAACGGGGGGGCGTACGAGCAGTACTTC
TRBJ2-7 TRBD1 TRBV25-1 few CASSPGQGAPDARPYEQYF TGTGCCAGCAGCCCGGGACAGGGGGCGCCGGACGCGAGGCCCTACGAGCAGTACTTC
TRBJ2-2 NA TRBV2 NA CASSVTGMNTGELFF TGTGCCAGCAGCGTGACAGGAATGAACACCGGGGAGCTGTTTTTT
TRBJ1-2 NA TRBV19 NA CASSMGSGVYGYTF TGTGCCAGTAGTATGGGGTCTGGAGTCTATGGCTACACCTTC
TRBJ2-4 TRBD2 TRBV11-2 NA CASSRPREGNIQYF TGTGCCAGCAGCCGCCCCAGGGAGGGAAACATTCAGTACTTC
TRBJ2-2 NA TRBV7-7 many CASSLAPSGELFF TGTGCCAGCAGCTTAGCGCCGTCTGGGGAGCTGTTTTTT
TRBJ1-2 NA TRBV10-3 many CAISESNMVGYTF TGTGCCATCAGTGAGTCGAATATGGTTGGCTACACCTTC
TRBJ2-5 TRBD2 TRBV12-5 many CASGWGTSGEQETQYF TGTGCTAGTGGTTGGGGGACTAGCGGAGAGCAAGAGACCCAGTACTTC
TRBJ1-6 NA TRBV7-2 NA CASSQTAGTNSPLHF TGTGCCAGCAGCCAAACGGCAGGGACCAATTCACCCCTCCACTTT
TRBJ2-7 TRBD1 TRBV3-1 NA CASSQGRGQGFEQYF TGTGCCAGCAGCCAAGGGAGGGGACAGGGGTTCGAGCAGTACTTC